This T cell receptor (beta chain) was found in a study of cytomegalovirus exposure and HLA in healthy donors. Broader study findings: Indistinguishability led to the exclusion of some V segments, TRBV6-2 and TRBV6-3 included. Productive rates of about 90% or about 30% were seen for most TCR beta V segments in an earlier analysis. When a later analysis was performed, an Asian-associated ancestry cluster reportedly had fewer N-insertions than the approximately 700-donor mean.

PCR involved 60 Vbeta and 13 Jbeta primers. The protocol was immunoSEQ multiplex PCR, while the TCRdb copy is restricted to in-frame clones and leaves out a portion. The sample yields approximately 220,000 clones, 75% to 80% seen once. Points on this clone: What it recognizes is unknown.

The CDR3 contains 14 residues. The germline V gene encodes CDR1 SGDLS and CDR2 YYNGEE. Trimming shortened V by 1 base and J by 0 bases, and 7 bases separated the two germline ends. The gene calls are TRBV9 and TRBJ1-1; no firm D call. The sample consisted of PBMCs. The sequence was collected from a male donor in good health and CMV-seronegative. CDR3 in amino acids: CASSVMSMNTEAFF. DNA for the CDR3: TGTGCCAGCAGCGTAATGTCAATGAACACTGAAGCTTTCTTT.